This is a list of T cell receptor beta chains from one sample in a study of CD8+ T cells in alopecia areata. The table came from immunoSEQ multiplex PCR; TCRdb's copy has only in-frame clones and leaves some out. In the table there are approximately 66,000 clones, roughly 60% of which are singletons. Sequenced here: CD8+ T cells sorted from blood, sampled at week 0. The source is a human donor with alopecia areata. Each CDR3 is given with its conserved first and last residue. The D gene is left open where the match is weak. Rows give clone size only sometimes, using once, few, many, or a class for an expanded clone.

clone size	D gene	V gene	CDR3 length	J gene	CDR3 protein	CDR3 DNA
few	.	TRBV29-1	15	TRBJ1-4	CSVEERGNRNEKLFF	TGCAGCGTTGAAGAAAGGGGGAATCGGAATGAAAAACTGTTTTTT
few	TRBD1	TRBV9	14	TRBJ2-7	CASSVGQGTYEQYF	TGTGCCAGCAGCGTAGGACAGGGTACCTACGAGCAGTACTTC
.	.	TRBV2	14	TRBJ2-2	CAATRHANTGELFF	TGTGCCGCAACAAGACATGCGAACACCGGGGAGCTGTTTTTT
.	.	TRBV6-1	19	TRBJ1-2	CASSEVSGSTLFNNYGYTF	TGTGCCAGCAGTGAAGTGTCAGGCAGCACACTTTTCAATAACTATGGCTACACCTTC
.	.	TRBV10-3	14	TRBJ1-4	CASGEPATNEKLFF	TGTGCCAGCGGGGAGCCCGCAACTAATGAAAAACTGTTTTTT
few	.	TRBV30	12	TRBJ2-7	CAWSESHPEQYF	TGTGCCTGGAGTGAGTCCCACCCCGAGCAGTACTTC
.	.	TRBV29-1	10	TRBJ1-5	CSVDHQPQHF	TGCAGCGTTGATCACCAGCCCCAGCATTTT
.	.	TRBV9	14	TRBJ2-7	CASSLEDLSYEQYF	TGTGCCAGCAGCCTAGAAGACCTTTCCTACGAGCAGTACTTC
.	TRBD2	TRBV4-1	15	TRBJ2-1	CASSYTSGGYNEQFF	TGCGCCAGCAGCTATACTAGCGGGGGATACAATGAGCAGTTCTTC
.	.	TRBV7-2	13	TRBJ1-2	CASRHRGDYGYTF	TGTGCCAGCAGACATCGGGGCGACTATGGCTACACCTTC
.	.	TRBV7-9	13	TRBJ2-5	CASSSGTVETQYF	TGTGCCAGCAGCTCCGGGACTGTAGAGACCCAGTACTTC
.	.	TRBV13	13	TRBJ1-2	CASSPLDVGDYTF	TGTGCCAGCAGCCCACTTGATGTGGGGGATTACACCTTC
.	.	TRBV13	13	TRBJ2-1	CASSPRDGNEQFF	TGTGCCAGCAGCCCCCGGGACGGCAATGAGCAGTTCTTC
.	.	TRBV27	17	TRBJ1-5	CASSPHRGIGGNQPQHF	TGTGCCAGCAGTCCGCATAGGGGGATCGGGGGCAATCAGCCCCAGCATTTT
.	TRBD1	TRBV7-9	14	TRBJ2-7	CASSQPGQLDEQYF	TGTGCCAGCAGCCAACCGGGACAGCTCGACGAGCAGTACTTC
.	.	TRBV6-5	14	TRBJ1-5	CASSWDGSNQPQHF	TGTGCCAGCAGTTGGGACGGTAGCAATCAGCCCCAGCATTTT